The next 6 T cell receptor beta chains were all read from a single sample in a study of regulatory dendritic cells for organ transplantation. Only in-frame clones appear in the TCRdb table, and some are missing; sequencing was by immunoSEQ multiplex PCR. This table has 29,000 or so clones, about 80% appearing once. Source material: memory CD4+ T cells from blood. Subset here: CD45RO+ memory T cells. Receptors originate from a human donor in good health.

This clone was counted once. This sequence joins TRBV7-2 and TRBJ2-1; D gene ambiguous. The CDR3 loop spans 12 amino acids. Trimming took off 1 base at V and 3 bases at J, with 1 base between the two ends. Germline V gene data show CDR1 as SGHTA and CDR2 as FQGNSA. CDR3 in amino acids: CASSLVYNEQFF. The CDR3 DNA reads TGTGCCAGCAGCTTAGTCTACAATGAGCAGTTCTTC.

The chain couples TRBV6-6 to TRBJ2-3; a weak D match, TRBD2 (5 bases). Germline lookup yields CDR1 MNHNY and CDR2 SVGAGI (reference sequence). V was clipped by 6 bases and J by 1 base, with 11 bases between them. The CDR3 consists of 14 residues. The CDR3 sequence: CASRIEGGTDTQYF. CDR3 nucleotides: TGTGCCAGCAGGATAGAGGGAGGCACAGATACGCAGTATTTT.

This chain connects TRBV6-1 to TRBJ2-7, with TRBD2 matching 8 bases. Germline V lookup: CDR1 MNHNS, CDR2 SASEGT. V lost 8 bases, J lost 4 bases, and 10 bases stayed unmatched. The CDR3 is made up of 14 amino acids. CDR3 coding DNA: TGTGCCAGCGATCGGGGGGGCCTGGCTTACGAGCAGTACTTC. As protein: CASDRGGLAYEQYF.

The chain couples TRBV6-1 to TRBJ2-3, with 9 bases fitting TRBD1. The CDR3 contains 14 residues. V was clipped by 6 bases and J by 4 bases; unmatched bases: 5. Germline CDR1 MNHNS, CDR2 SASEGT. Written as DNA, the CDR3 is TGTGCCAGCAGCTTACAGGGGGCATCAGATACGCAGTATTTT. This codes for CASSLQGASDTQYF.

This chain uses TRBV7-9 with TRBJ1-3, with a tentative D call TRBD1 (6 bases). V shed 3 bases and J shed 1 base, with 10 bases lying between them. Germline lookup yields CDR1 SEHNR and CDR2 FQNEAQ (reference sequence). This CDR3 is 15 amino acids long. The CDR3 protein is CASSFGQGSGNTIYF. The CDR3 DNA sequence: TGTGCCAGCAGCTTTGGGCAGGGGTCTGGAAACACCATATATTTT.

The chain uses TRBV28 and TRBJ1-1; 8 bases line up with TRBD1. Per the germline V gene, CDR1 is MDHEN and CDR2 is SYDVKM. Trimming cost V 8 bases and J 1 base; bases outside gene matches: 6. This CDR3 is built from 14 residues. CDR3 sequence: CASRQGNSNTEAFF. CDR3 DNA: TGTGCCAGCCGACAGGGGAACTCGAACACTGAAGCTTTCTTT.